This TCR beta chain was observed in a study of blood T cell repertoires in COVID-19. Data came from immunoSEQ multiplex PCR; TCRdb stores just in-frame clones and leaves some out. The repertoire holds 220,000 or so clones, with 85% to 90% as singletons. Losses at the gene ends were 5 bases for V and 10 bases for J; bases not matched to a gene: 8. Germline V lookup: CDR1 MNHGY, CDR2 SAAAGT. This CDR3 contains 15 residues. The sample was PBMCs or T cells enriched from blood (not recorded which). The rearrangement uses TRBV6-8 and TRBJ1-6; 10 positions match TRBD1. The TCR was taken from a woman between 18 and 29 years old in a cohort exposed to, infected with or recovered from COVID-19 (not recorded which). CDR3 coding DNA: TGTGCCAGCAGTCCACTCCGGGACAGGGGATCACCCCTCCACTTT. It specifies CASSPLRDRGSPLHF.